This T cell receptor beta chain was sequenced for a study of cytomegalovirus exposure and HLA in healthy donors (dated by TCRdb to between 2016 and 2019). Looking at the study overall: A later analysis indicated that the 120 or so validation repertoires were generated on the platform also employed for the 720 or so repertoires of the first cohort. The study combined high-throughput TCR immunosequencing, statistical association of individual TCRs with disease status, and machine learning to predict cytomegalovirus infection status. The aim of the study was to test whether cataloging public T cell receptors could identify signatures of past pathogen exposure. A separate validation cohort of 100 to 150 different subjects was used in addition to the roughly 670-subject first cohort.

Germline trimming: 4 bases from V, 5 bases from J; junction bases outside gene matches: 11. The germline V gene sets CDR1 to LGHNA and CDR2 to YNFKEQ. Counted from cysteine to phenylalanine, this CDR3 has 17 amino acids. The kept DNA is CDR3 alone, 51 bases in frame from the first base. Receptors were amplified or captured by the immunoSEQ multiplex PCR assay. In the paper's pipeline: A statistical classification framework was developed to diagnose cytomegalovirus status using the catalog of TCR beta chain sequences. Imported from immuneACCESS, the table was reduced by TCRdb to in-frame sequences with V and J called. These copies leave out some clones; in studies compared against another copy, an unresolved V gene accounts for under half, and the cause of the remainder is not known. The V and J calls and the clone size are those of that table, but D and trimming were determined from the DNA. This sample gives some 160,000 clones in total; about 88% of them show up just once. The ten most abundant clones make up under 3% of the sample.

The donors were included in the validation cohort of 120 subjects, a group kept apart from the roughly 730-subject first cohort. Details on this clone: The clone's antigen remains unknown. Per-nucleotide qualities are absent, and no much larger clonotype sits a single base away.

What the work shows at the level of the full study, not this receptor alone: The classifier was reported to diagnose cytomegalovirus status with high specificity and sensitivity in both the original cohort and the validation cohort. In the study, approximately 160 TCR beta chains were listed as associated with cytomegalovirus. Of the cluster scores, approximately 95% were above 0 in a later analysis, which found that TCRs clustered in the first cohort also tended to co-occur in the approximately 110 validation repertoires. A later analysis had no HLA typing for the validation cohort, so co-occurrence there was scored across all 120 or so repertoires. Across donors, most TCR sequences were observed very rarely, whereas some public TCRs were present in many individuals. According to the authors, the approach could potentially be generalized to other disease states and immunological phenotypes. In vitro tests confirmed that a few of the cytomegalovirus-associated TCR beta chains recognize cytomegalovirus antigens.

The sequence joins TRBV4-2 to TRBJ2-1; 10 of the junction bases match TRBD2. The TCR was taken from a man aged 18 to 29 in good health and CMV-seronegative. Sequencing input: PBMCs. The CDR3 here reads CASSREGWLAGDNEQFF. The DNA is TGTGCCAGCAGCCGAGAAGGTTGGCTAGCGGGAGACAATGAGCAGTTCTTC.